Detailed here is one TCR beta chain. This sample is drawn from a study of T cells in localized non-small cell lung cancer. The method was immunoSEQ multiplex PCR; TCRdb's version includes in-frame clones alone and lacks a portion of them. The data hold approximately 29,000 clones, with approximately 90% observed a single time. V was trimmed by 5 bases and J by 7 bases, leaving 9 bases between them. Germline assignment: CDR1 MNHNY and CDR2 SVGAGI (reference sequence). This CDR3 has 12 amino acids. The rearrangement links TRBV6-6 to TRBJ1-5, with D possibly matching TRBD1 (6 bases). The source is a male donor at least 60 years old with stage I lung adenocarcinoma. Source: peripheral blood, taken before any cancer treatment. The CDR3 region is CASSGQRQPQHF. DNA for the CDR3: TGTGCCAGCAGTGGACAGAGGCAGCCCCAGCATTTT.